The 25 T cell receptor beta chains below were found in one sample sequenced in a study of T cells expressing NK-cell markers. Following a re-call of the 5' RACE reads, TCRdb has one entry per CDR3 protein and lacks DNA. Its table lists about 110,000 distinct CDR3 sequences. Source material: blood T cells: a sorted CD56 or NKG2C T cell subset, CD4+ or CD8+ T cells, or bulk PBMC T cells (not recorded which). The receptors come from a woman aged 18 to 75 in good health.

The V call is TRBV7-3, the J call TRBJ2-5; the D call of TRBD2 rests on TCRdb alone, since no DNA is present to check it. Germline CDR1 SGHTA, CDR2 FQGTGA. The CDR3 totals 16 residues. CDR3 in amino acids: CASSLTGSGEQETQYF. The variable domain in full, with the rest retrieved from reference TRBV7-3 and TRBJ2-5, is GAGVSQTPSNKVTEKGKYVELRCDPISGHTALYWYRQSLGQGPEFLIYFQGTGAADDSGLPNDRFFAVRPEGSVSTLKIQRTERGDSAVYLCASSLTGSGEQETQYFGPGTRLLVL.

The CDR3 protein is CASSYSGTSGGSNEQFF. The chain uses TRBV6-5 and TRBJ2-1; as DNA is missing, the TRBD2 call by TCRdb cannot be tested. This CDR3 contains 17 residues. In germline, CDR1 is MNHEY, CDR2 SVGAGI.

This sequence joins TRBV7-9 and TRBJ1-1; TCRdb calls TRBD1, which cannot be checked without DNA. Per the germline V gene, CDR1 is SEHNR and CDR2 is FQNEAQ (reference sequence). The CDR3 consists of 12 residues. The CDR3 is CASPQGNTEAFF. Complete variable domain (other parts from reference TRBV7-9 and TRBJ1-1): DTGVSQNPRHKITKRGQNVTFRCDPISEHNRLYWYRQTLGQGPEFLTYFQNEAQLEKSRLLSDRFSAERPKGSFSTLEIQRTEQGDSAMYLCASPQGNTEAFFGQGTRLTVV.

V is TRBV9 and J is TRBJ1-4. This CDR3 comprises 14 residues. Per germline, CDR1 SGDLS and CDR2 YYNGEE. The chain's CDR3 is CASSVGGENEKLFF.

This rearrangement joins TRBV5-1 to TRBJ2-3; TCRdb indicates TRBD2, and absent DNA this call remains unverified. The germline gives CDR1 SGHRS, CDR2 YFSETQ. The CDR3 loop spans 15 amino acids. CDR3 amino acids: CASSLTSGSADTQYF.

The V call is TRBV6-1, the J call TRBJ2-2; TCRdb lists TRBD1, though no DNA is available to test this call. This CDR3 has 16 amino acids. CDR1 is MNHNS, CDR2 SASEGT, per germline. The CDR3 sequence is CASDLVGAGSAGELFF.

Here the CDR3 reads CASSGDGAYNEQFF. The chain joins TRBV12-3 or TRBV12-4 to TRBJ2-1. The CDR3 totals 14 residues.

The chain joins TRBV5-5 to TRBJ2-3. Germline values: CDR1 SGHKS, CDR2 YYEKEE (reference sequence). CDR3 length: 12 residues. The CDR3 loop is CASSLLGDTQYF.

The V and J genes are TRBV19 and TRBJ1-5; the TCRdb D gene call, TRBD1, has no DNA to confirm it. The germline V gene has CDR1 LNHDA and CDR2 SQIVND (reference sequence). This CDR3 has 14 amino acids. CDR3 residues: CASSMTGLGRPQHF.

V gene TRBV28 combines with J gene TRBJ2-5; absent DNA, TCRdb's TRBD1 call cannot be checked. Germline CDR1 reads MDHEN; CDR2 reads SYDVKM. The CDR3 extends over 15 amino acids. The CDR3 protein is CASSSQGTEGETQYF.

The J gene is TRBJ2-2, the V gene TRBV9; the TCRdb call, TRBD2, lacks DNA for checking. CDR1 is SGDLS, CDR2 YYNGEE, per germline. The CDR3 is made up of 14 amino acids. CDR3 amino acids: CASSVGTNTGELFF. The entire variable domain, with the rest obtained from reference TRBV9 and TRBJ2-2, is as follows: DSGVTQTPKHLITATGQRVTLRCSPRSGDLSVYWYQQSLDQGLQFLIQYYNGEERAKGNILERFSAQQFPDLHSELNLSSLELGDSALYFCASSVGTNTGELFFGEGSRLTVL.

This chain joins TRBV29-1 and TRBJ2-7; TCRdb indicates TRBD1, and absent DNA this call remains unverified. Germline lookup yields CDR1 SQVTM and CDR2 ANQGSEA. The CDR3 consists of 12 residues. The CDR3: CSYRAGGYEQYF.

V is TRBV9 and J is TRBJ2-1; TCRdb picks TRBD2, but there is no DNA to check that call. Germline V lookup: CDR1 SGDLS, CDR2 YYNGEE. The CDR3 has 19 residues. Here the CDR3 reads CASSVVAPLAGGLYNEQFF. Variable domain in full (rest from reference TRBV9 and TRBJ2-1): DSGVTQTPKHLITATGQRVTLRCSPRSGDLSVYWYQQSLDQGLQFLIQYYNGEERAKGNILERFSAQQFPDLHSELNLSSLELGDSALYFCASSVVAPLAGGLYNEQFFGPGTRLTVL.

The V gene is TRBV14, the J gene TRBJ2-1; TCRdb selects TRBD1, and the lack of DNA leaves this call unchecked. The CDR3 sequence is 13 residues long. CDR1 is SGHDN and CDR2 is FVKESK in the germline V gene. CDR3 loop: CASSLQGSGEQFF.

The chain links TRBV28 to TRBJ2-1; TCRdb gives TRBD2 as the D gene, but with no DNA this cannot be confirmed. The CDR3 sequence is 17 residues long. CDR1 and CDR2 from the germline V gene are MDHEN and SYDVKM. The CDR3 protein is CASSFSPASGGYNEQFF. The full variable domain, in which reference TRBV28 and TRBJ2-1 provide the parts outside the CDR3, is DVKVTQSSRYLVKRTGEKVFLECVQDMDHENMFWYRQDPGLGLRLIYFSYDVKMKEKGDIPEGYSVSREKKERFSLILESASTNQTSMYLCASSFSPASGGYNEQFFGPGTRLTVL.

The genes are TRBV20-1 and TRBJ2-7; TCRdb picks TRBD1, but there is no DNA to check that call. CDR1 is DFQATT, CDR2 SNEGSKA, per germline (reference sequence). This CDR3 has 20 residues. Here the CDR3 reads CSARPTARVGTIIMGYEQYF.

V is TRBV3-1 and J is TRBJ2-4; TCRdb proposes TRBD1, but this gene call is untestable without DNA. The CDR3 consists of 17 residues. Germline CDR1 reads LGHDT; CDR2 reads YNNKEL (reference sequence). The CDR3: CASSHPIGGQAKNIQYF.

The chain uses TRBV12-3 or TRBV12-4 and TRBJ2-1; lacking DNA, the TRBD1 call made by TCRdb goes unchecked. The CDR3 spans 13 residues. This CDR3 is CASSSDRANEQFF.

The V and J genes are TRBV7-9 and TRBJ2-7. This CDR3 spans 14 amino acids. Germline loops: CDR1 SEHNR, CDR2 FQNEAQ (reference sequence). Here the CDR3 reads CASSLGWGSGEQYF.

The chain joins TRBV5-6 to TRBJ2-7; TCRdb lists TRBD2, though no DNA is available to test this call. The V gene's germline CDR1 is SGHDT and CDR2 YYEEEE. This CDR3 region has 12 residues. CDR3 protein: CASSFGGHEQYF.

V is TRBV12-3 or TRBV12-4 and J is TRBJ2-7; TCRdb's assignment of TRBD1 cannot be checked, as there is no DNA. The CDR3 covers 14 residues. CDR3 sequence: CASSRTETTYEQYF.

CDR3 sequence reads: CASSYTPGVGTGELFF. This chain connects TRBV6-5 to TRBJ2-2; TCRdb's D gene call, TRBD1, goes unchecked for lack of DNA. This CDR3 is 16 amino acids long. Germline CDR1 MNHEY, CDR2 SVGAGI.

CDR3 in amino acids: CASSVNSYNEQFF. The V and J genes are TRBV9 and TRBJ2-1. The V gene's germline CDR1 is SGDLS and CDR2 YYNGEE. CDR3 size: 13 residues.

The rearrangement joins TRBV12-3 or TRBV12-4 to TRBJ2-1; there is no DNA to check the TCRdb D call of TRBD2. The CDR3 extends over 17 amino acids. CDR3 loop: CASSTFLAGVTYNEQFF.

The rearrangement joins TRBV7-9 to TRBJ1-3; TCRdb's assignment of TRBD1 cannot be checked, as there is no DNA. The V gene's germline CDR1 is SEHNR and CDR2 FQNEAQ (reference sequence). CDR3 size: 17 residues. CDR3 sequence: CASSSGPSGRSGNTIYF.